The TCR beta chain described here comes from a study of T cell repertoires in cytomegalovirus infection. MiXCR, applied by TCRdb to the reads, yields one record per CDR3 protein. The profile shows around 800,000 distinct CDR3 sequences, 32% of them singletons. About this clonotype itself: Its antigen is still unknown.

Germline-derived CDR1 and CDR2 are SGHVT and SQSDAQ. The V end lost 5 bases, the J end lost 8 bases, and 18 bases lay between the germline ends. The CDR3 has 14 amino acids. The receptor's source is a human donor in good health (CMV status not recorded). Some clones in this sample may be carry-over from other donors' samples. The sample consisted of cultured CD8+ T cells from PBMCs, taken from culture after CMV antigen stimulation. This chain uses TRBV7-4 with TRBJ2-5; perhaps D is TRBD1 or TRBD2 (5 bases each). In DNA form, the CDR3 reads TGTGCCAGCAGCATGTCGGGACGGGCGATAACCCAGTACTTC. Its translation is CASSMSGRAITQYF.